This is a list of T cell receptor beta chains from one sample in a study of beta chain features in type 1 diabetes. The method was immunoSEQ multiplex PCR; TCRdb's version includes in-frame clones alone and lacks a portion of them. The table includes approximately 730,000 clones, roughly 13% detected once. The material sequenced was naive CD4+ T cells from blood. These receptors all stem from a man aged 18-30 years with type 1 diabetes. Both conserved end residues are part of each CDR3. The D gene is left open where the match is weak. Some rows mark clone size as missing; the rest say once, few, many or name a class of expanded clone.

V gene	J gene	D gene	clone size	CDR3 DNA	CDR3 protein
TRBV28	TRBJ2-4	-	-	TGTGCCAGCAGTTCCCCTCAGGGTTTGGACATTCAGTACTTC	CASSSPQGLDIQYF
TRBV25-1	TRBJ1-6	TRBD1	-	TGTGCCAGCAGTGTAACAGGGGCTTTCCACTTT	CASSVTGAFHF
TRBV30	TRBJ1-5	-	-	TGTGCCTGGAACGTAAAAGGGGAACAGCCCCAGCATTTT	CAWNVKGEQPQHF
TRBV5-6	TRBJ2-3	TRBD2	-	TGTGCCACCAGAAGGCTAGCGGGTGCAGATACGCAGTATTTT	CATRRLAGADTQYF
TRBV5-1	TRBJ1-2	-	-	TGCGCCAGCACCCCGGATTGGGGAAGGGCTACCGGTGGCTACACCTTC	CASTPDWGRATGGYTF
TRBV27	TRBJ2-7	TRBD1	-	TGTGCCAGCAGTCCAGGGGACAGGGTGAGAGAGCAGTACTTC	CASSPGDRVREQYF
TRBV2	TRBJ2-5	-	-	TGTGCCAGCAGTGATGGGGGGACCTACGGGAAGACCCAGTACTTC	CASSDGGTYGKTQYF
TRBV29-1	TRBJ1-2	-	-	TGCAGCGTATCTTCCGCGACAGTGCCCTCGTACACCTTC	CSVSSATVPSYTF
TRBV6-6	TRBJ1-2	-	few	TGTGCCAGCAGTTACTCATGGTATAGGGACTATGGCTACACCTTC	CASSYSWYRDYGYTF
TRBV25-1	TRBJ2-7	TRBD1	few	TGTGCCAGCAGTCCACGGACAGGGGTCTACGAGCAGTACTTC	CASSPRTGVYEQYF
TRBV30	TRBJ2-7	TRBD1	-	TGTGCCTGGAGTGTCCCGCGACAGGGACCACCTCGCTCGGGGGAGCAGTACTTC	CAWSVPRQGPPRSGEQYF
TRBV5-6	TRBJ1-1	-	-	TGTGCCAGCAGCTTGCAGGGAATGAACACTGAAGCTTTCTTT	CASSLQGMNTEAFF
TRBV9	TRBJ2-7	-	-	TGTGCCAGCAGCACATGGGAGCAGTACTTC	CASSTWEQYF
TRBV6-5	TRBJ2-3	-	-	TGTGCCAGCACCGGGAACCCCACAGATACGCAGTATTTT	CASTGNPTDTQYF
TRBV5-1	TRBJ2-7	-	few	TGCGCCAGCAGCTTGGTGGGCCCGAGCTCCTACGAGCAGTACTTC	CASSLVGPSSYEQYF
TRBV9	TRBJ2-5	TRBD1	-	TGTGCCAGCAGCGGGGACAGTTACGGGACCCAGTACTTC	CASSGDSYGTQYF
TRBV18	TRBJ1-3	-	few	TGTGCCAGCTCACCACCATCTATGGCCGCTGGAAACACCATATATTTT	CASSPPSMAAGNTIYF
TRBV25-1	TRBJ2-1	TRBD1	-	TGTGCCAGCAGTGAGGGACAGGGATTTGAGTCCTACAATGAGCAGTTCTTC	CASSEGQGFESYNEQFF
TRBV14	TRBJ1-1	-	-	TGTGCCAGCAGCCAAAGCTACCTAGAAGCTTTCTTT	CASSQSYLEAFF
TRBV5-8	TRBJ1-1	-	-	TGTGCCAGCAGCTTGGCCGGGGACTCCTCGGCTCCTACTGAAGCTTTCTTT	CASSLAGDSSAPTEAFF
TRBV29-1	TRBJ1-2	-	-	TGCAGCGTTGAAAAGGGACATGGCTACACCTTC	CSVEKGHGYTF
TRBV7-2	TRBJ1-2	-	-	TGTGCCAGCAGCTTAGACAGGGTCCCTAACTATGGCTACACCTTC	CASSLDRVPNYGYTF
TRBV2	TRBJ2-7	-	-	TGTGCCAGCACCATGGGACGCAATTCCTACGAGCAGTACTTC	CASTMGRNSYEQYF
TRBV30	TRBJ1-6	-	-	TGTGCCTGGAGTGTATCGGGGGGCGGGTCACCCCTCCACTTT	CAWSVSGGGSPLHF
TRBV10-3	TRBJ2-7	-	-	TGTGCCATCAGTGTCCCGGGGGCGGAGGACGAGCAGTACTTC	CAISVPGAEDEQYF
TRBV11-2	TRBJ2-3	-	-	TGTGCCAGCAGCTTAGGGGCGGATACGCAGTATTTT	CASSLGADTQYF
TRBV5-4	TRBJ2-3	-	-	TGTGCCAGCAGCTTGGATCAGGGGACAGATACGCAGTATTTT	CASSLDQGTDTQYF
TRBV11-2	TRBJ1-5	TRBD1	few	TGTGCCAGCAGTCAGGACAGGGGTCAGCCCCAGCATTTT	CASSQDRGQPQHF
TRBV6-5	TRBJ2-5	-	-	TGTGCCAGCAGTCCCGTTGGGGGCAGAGAGACCCAGTACTTC	CASSPVGGRETQYF
TRBV5-4	TRBJ2-6	TRBD1	-	TGTGCCAGCAGCTTCTGGACAGGGGCCTTCTCTGGGGCCAACGTCCTGACTTTC	CASSFWTGAFSGANVLTF
TRBV7-9	TRBJ1-2	TRBD1	-	TGTGCCAGCAGCCTACGGGACAGGGGTAACTATGGCTACACCTTC	CASSLRDRGNYGYTF
TRBV30	TRBJ2-7	TRBD1	few	TGTGCCTGGGGCAAAGACAGGGGCTACGAGCAGTACTTC	CAWGKDRGYEQYF
TRBV10-3	TRBJ2-6	TRBD2	few	TGTGCCATCAGTGACAGGGGCCGGGAGGGCTCTGGGGCCAACGTCCTGACTTTC	CAISDRGREGSGANVLTF
TRBV7-9	TRBJ1-1	TRBD1	few	TGTGCCAGCAGCTCTAGACAGGGCTCGGCTGAAGCTTTCTTT	CASSSRQGSAEAFF
TRBV28	TRBJ1-2	-	-	TGTGCCAGCAGTTTGATGTTCTATGGCTACACCTTC	CASSLMFYGYTF
TRBV7-9	TRBJ1-6	-	-	TGTGCCAGCAGCTTGGTCAGGGGTGATTCACCCCTCCACTTT	CASSLVRGDSPLHF
TRBV7-9	TRBJ2-1	-	-	TGTGCCAGCAGCTTTTCAGGGGATCTCTACAATGAGCAGTTCTTC	CASSFSGDLYNEQFF
TRBV30	TRBJ1-1	-	-	TGTGCCTGGAGTGTTCTACTCCCCCAAGGGGGAGCTTTCTTT	CAWSVLLPQGGAFF
TRBV6-6	TRBJ1-1	-	-	TGTGCCAGCAGCTACACAAGGAACACTGAAGCTTTCTTT	CASSYTRNTEAFF
TRBV30	TRBJ2-5	-	few	TGTGCCTGGACCGGAGCGGAGACCCAGTACTTC	CAWTGAETQYF
TRBV11-2	TRBJ2-2	-	-	TGTGCCAGCAGCTTAAATGACAGATTCACCGGGGAGCTGTTTTTT	CASSLNDRFTGELFF
TRBV29-1	TRBJ1-1	-	-	TGCAGCGTTGGTCGTCTCGGCACCGAGGCGATGAACACTGAAGCTTTCTTT	CSVGRLGTEAMNTEAFF
TRBV19	TRBJ2-7	TRBD1	-	TGTGCCAGTAGGGACAGGTTCTACGAGCAGTACTTC	CASRDRFYEQYF
TRBV7-6	TRBJ2-1	TRBD2	-	TGTGCCAGCAGCTCCGGGACTAGCGGGGGGAATGAGCAGTTCTTC	CASSSGTSGGNEQFF
TRBV20-1	TRBJ2-1	-	-	TGCAGTGCAAGTAAAAACAATGAGCAGTTCTTC	CSASKNNEQFF
TRBV30	TRBJ1-2	TRBD1	few	TGTGCCTGGAGGATACAGGGGGATGACAGCTACACCTTC	CAWRIQGDDSYTF
TRBV28	TRBJ2-1	TRBD1	-	TGTGCCAGCAGTTTTTTAAAGGGGGCTTTGAGTGAGCAGTTCTTC	CASSFLKGALSEQFF
TRBV10-3	TRBJ2-5	-	few	TGTGCCATCAGCACCGGAAAGACCCAGTACTTC	CAISTGKTQYF
TRBV30	TRBJ2-1	-	few	TGTGCCTGGAGCCTCTTTGGACAGCCGCAAACAAGGAGTGAGCAGTTCTTC	CAWSLFGQPQTRSEQFF
TRBV18	TRBJ2-3	-	-	TGTGCCAGCTCATCACAGGGAATGGCCACAGATACGCAGTATTTT	CASSSQGMATDTQYF
TRBV30	TRBJ2-3	-	-	TGTGCCTGGAGTCGGCAGGGGACAAACACAGATACGCAGTATTTT	CAWSRQGTNTDTQYF
TRBV29-1	TRBJ2-5	TRBD1	few	TGCAGCGTTGAAAGGGACAGGGGGTCTGAGACCCAGTACTTC	CSVERDRGSETQYF